The clone carrying this T cell receptor (beta chain) was seen a single time. This record comes from a study of blood T cell repertoires in COVID-19. TCRdb's table, derived via immunoSEQ multiplex PCR, lists solely in-frame clones and lacks some. The sample holds roughly 97,000 clones, 75% to 95% seen once. Germline V gene data show CDR1 as MNHEY and CDR2 as SVGAGI. The CDR3 runs to 13 residues. V gave up 5 bases and J gave up 4 bases, with 9 bases separating them. The sample comprised peripheral blood. The source of this sequence is a man aged 55 to 70 with acute or convalescent COVID-19. The rearrangement joins TRBV6-5 to TRBJ1-5; D is unresolved. The CDR3 DNA is TGTGCCAGCAGTCGACGGGATAATCAGCCCCAGCATTTT. Protein sequence: CASSRRDNQPQHF.